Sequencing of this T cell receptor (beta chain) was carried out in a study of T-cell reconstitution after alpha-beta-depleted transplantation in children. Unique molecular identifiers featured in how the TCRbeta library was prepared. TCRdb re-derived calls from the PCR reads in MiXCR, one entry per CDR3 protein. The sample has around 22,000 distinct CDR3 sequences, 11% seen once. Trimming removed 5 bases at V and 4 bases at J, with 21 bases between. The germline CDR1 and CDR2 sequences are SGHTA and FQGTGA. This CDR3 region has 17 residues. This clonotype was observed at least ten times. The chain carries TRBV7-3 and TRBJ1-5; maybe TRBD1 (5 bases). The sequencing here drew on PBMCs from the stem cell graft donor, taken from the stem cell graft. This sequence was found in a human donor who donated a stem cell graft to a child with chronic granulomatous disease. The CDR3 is CASSPLFLWGGNQPQHF. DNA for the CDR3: TGTGCCAGCAGCCCCCTCTTCTTGTGGGGGGGAAATCAGCCCCAGCATTTT.